This is a list of T cell receptor beta chains from one sample in a study of T cell repertoires in cytomegalovirus infection. In TCRdb, the reads were re-called with MiXCR into one record per CDR3 protein. The table lists around 70,000 distinct CDR3 sequences, over 3.5% of them singletons. The sequenced sample consisted of PBMCs. The receptor source for this set is a human donor in good health (CMV status not recorded). Some clones in this sample may be carry-over from other donors' samples. CDR3s include the opening cysteine and the closing phenylalanine or tryptophan. A D gene is named only where the DNA matches it firmly. The listing skips clone size in some rows; elsewhere it reads once, few, many or a size class.

v_call: TRBV7-2; j_call: TRBJ1-2; d_call: -; clone_size: many; cdr3_nt: TGTGCCAGCAGCCGGGGCAGCTCCTATGGCTACACCTTC; cdr3_aa: CASSRGSSYGYTF
v_call: TRBV20-1; j_call: TRBJ1-4; d_call: -; clone_size: many; cdr3_nt: TGCAGTGTCCCTTCGGCGACAAATGAAAAACTGTTTTTT; cdr3_aa: CSVPSATNEKLFF
v_call: TRBV7-2; j_call: TRBJ2-1; d_call: -; clone_size: many; cdr3_nt: TGTGCCAGCAGCTTACTCCACGCTTCAGAGCAGTTCTTC; cdr3_aa: CASSLLHASEQFF
v_call: TRBV7-2; j_call: TRBJ2-4; d_call: -; clone_size: many; cdr3_nt: TGTGCCAGCAGCCCCGTGACCTGGGGCATTCAGTACTTC; cdr3_aa: CASSPVTWGIQYF
v_call: TRBV12-5; j_call: TRBJ2-3; d_call: -; clone_size: many; cdr3_nt: TGTGCTAGTGGTTTGGGACAGCCCACAGATACGCAGTATTTT; cdr3_aa: CASGLGQPTDTQYF
v_call: TRBV7-8; j_call: TRBJ2-1; d_call: TRBD2; clone_size: many; cdr3_nt: TGTGCCAGCAGCCCGCCCGGCGGGGGGAATGAGCAGTTCTTC; cdr3_aa: CASSPPGGGNEQFF
v_call: TRBV4-3; j_call: TRBJ2-5; d_call: TRBD2; clone_size: many; cdr3_nt: TGCGCCAGCAGCCGAGGCGGGGGGAACCAAGAGACCCAGTACTTC; cdr3_aa: CASSRGGGNQETQYF
v_call: TRBV12-3/TRBV12-4; j_call: TRBJ1-5; d_call: -; clone_size: many; cdr3_nt: TGTGCCAGCAGTTTTCAGGGAAACAATCAGCCCCAGCATTTT; cdr3_aa: CASSFQGNNQPQHF
v_call: TRBV12-5; j_call: TRBJ2-5; d_call: -; clone_size: many; cdr3_nt: TGTGCTAGTGGGATCACAGGGCATGGAGGGACCCAGTACTTC; cdr3_aa: CASGITGHGGTQYF
v_call: TRBV12-3/TRBV12-4; j_call: TRBJ1-1; d_call: TRBD1; clone_size: many; cdr3_nt: TGTGCCAGCAGTACAGACAGGGGGCGAGGAACTGAAGCTTTCTTT; cdr3_aa: CASSTDRGRGTEAFF
v_call: TRBV6-2/TRBV6-3; j_call: TRBJ2-1; d_call: -; clone_size: many; cdr3_nt: TGTGCCAGCAGTTACAAGGAAGGGAGCGCGTACAATGAGCAGTTCTTC; cdr3_aa: CASSYKEGSAYNEQFF
v_call: TRBV7-2; j_call: TRBJ1-1; d_call: TRBD1; clone_size: many; cdr3_nt: TGTGCCAGCAGAACCTCGCCGGGACAGGAGAAAAGGAACACTGAAGCTTTCTTT; cdr3_aa: CASRTSPGQEKRNTEAFF
v_call: TRBV7-2; j_call: TRBJ2-5; d_call: -; clone_size: many; cdr3_nt: TGTGCCAGCAGCCCCCGAACCCTTGGGACCCAGTACTTC; cdr3_aa: CASSPRTLGTQYF
v_call: TRBV28; j_call: TRBJ1-2; d_call: TRBD1; clone_size: once; cdr3_nt: TGTGCCAGCAGTTTCGGAACAGGGGGCTCCGGCTACACCTTC; cdr3_aa: CASSFGTGGSGYTF
v_call: TRBV7-6; j_call: TRBJ1-3; d_call: TRBD1; clone_size: -; cdr3_nt: TGTGCCAGCAGCCGTTCACTAGACAGGGCGCTGGGAAACACCATATATTTT; cdr3_aa: CASSRSLDRALGNTIYF
v_call: TRBV7-2; j_call: TRBJ2-1; d_call: -; clone_size: many; cdr3_nt: TGTGCCAGCAGCCGGGTGGGACCCCCGGGCAATGAGCAGTTCTTC; cdr3_aa: CASSRVGPPGNEQFF
v_call: TRBV7-2; j_call: TRBJ1-1; d_call: -; clone_size: many; cdr3_nt: TGTGCCAGCAGCTTTGGTCCTGGGTTGCTGAACACTGAAGCTTTCTTT; cdr3_aa: CASSFGPGLLNTEAFF